The clone carrying this TCR beta chain was seen a handful of times. Its matching antigen is unknown. The sample comes from a study of PD-1 blockade in mismatch repair-deficient tumors. Overall study context: Patients had eleven to twelve mismatch repair-deficient cancer types and were previously treated and progressing.

Some clones are missing from TCRdb's copy, which holds only in-frame ones; the method was immunoSEQ multiplex PCR. Here the sample spans tens of thousands of clones, over 70% being singletons. Study findings and constraints: Tumor-resident clones, often absent from pretreatment blood, expanded after pembrolizumab and then contracted.

The trim removed 0 bases at V and 6 bases at J, leaving 8 bases unmatched. Germline CDR1 and CDR2: PRHDT and FYEKMQ (reference sequence). This CDR3 is 16 amino acids long. The receptor's source is an adult with mismatch repair-deficient cancer. Sequencing used PBMCs, obtained 38 to 40 weeks after starting pembrolizumab. The rearrangement joins TRBV13 to TRBJ1-2; 9 nucleotides agree with TRBD1. The CDR3 loop reads CASSLGNHRDRDGYTF. For the CDR3, the DNA is TGTGCCAGCAGCTTAGGGAACCACCGGGACAGGGATGGCTACACCTTC.